The sequence of this TCR beta chain was determined in a study of beta chain features in type 1 diabetes. Looking at the study overall: The number of sorted cells examined across all samples was some 100 million. Study outcomes and limitations: When Type 1 diabetes patients were examined, their TCRB CDR3s proved moderately but significantly shorter in all four CD4+ subsets. Whatever favoring of shorter templates PCR might show would apply equally to patients and controls.

Points on this clone: Its antigen is still unknown.

The CDR3 runs to 14 residues. In germline, CDR1 is SGHDT, CDR2 YYEEEE. With 2 bases removed from V and 0 bases from J, the gap between germline ends came to 8 bases. Expressed TCRB transcripts were sequenced, since all the RNA that had been isolated was reverse transcribed. The table came from immunoSEQ multiplex PCR; TCRdb's copy has only in-frame clones and leaves some out. Of 250,000 to 350,000 clones in the sample, roughly an eighth were seen once. In total, each donor contributed a single heparinised blood draw that averaged about 120 mL. The sequencing sample was made of naive CD4+ T cells from blood. The rearrangement links TRBV5-6 to TRBJ2-5; TRBD1 might be the D (5 bases). This receptor was obtained from a man aged 25 to 45 with type 1 diabetes. The CDR3 is CASSFGANQETQYF. CDR3 in DNA: TGTGCCAGCAGCTTTGGGGCCAACCAAGAGACCCAGTACTTC.